These 18 T cell receptor beta chains originate from one sample sequenced in a study of CD8 T cells in ankylosing spondylitis. The study's findings and limits: In ankylosing spondylitis blood, a motif of fewer than 10 highly homologous TCR beta variants appeared characteristic.

No antigen has been identified for these receptors. MiXCR, run by TCRdb on the 5' RACE reads, gives a single entry per CDR3 protein. The sample holds 700,000 to 1,000,000 distinct CDR3 sequences; 12% are singletons and the top ten take about 0.5%. The source material was blood, either unsorted or a sorted T cell fraction (not recorded which). These TCRs come from a male donor with ankylosing spondylitis.

This sequence joins TRBV10-3 and TRBJ2-5; D gene ambiguous. V gave up 10 bases and J gave up 4 bases, with 16 bases separating them. The CDR3 sequence is 13 residues long. CDR1 and CDR2 from the germline V gene are ENHRY and SYGVKD. This CDR3 is CATGRGVLETQYF. The DNA for the CDR3 is TGTGCCACCGGACGTGGGGTATTAGAGACCCAGTACTTC.

This clonotype was seen at least ten times. The V call is TRBV12-3 or TRBV12-4, the J call TRBJ2-2; 7 bases map to TRBD1. The CDR3 has 17 residues. After removal of 4 bases from V and 4 bases from J, the junction contained 12 bases not matched to a gene. CDR3 sequence (DNA): TGTGCCAGCAGTTCCTTAAGGGGGCGAATCACCACCGGGGAGCTGTTTTTT. Amino acids: CASSSLRGRITTGELFF.

The chain uses TRBV15 and TRBJ1-1; D is uncertain. Germline CDR1 LNHNV, CDR2 YYDKDF (reference sequence). Trimming pared 0 bases from V and 10 bases from J, leaving 12 bases between. The length of the CDR3 is 13 residues. This CDR3 is CATSRDERRGAFF. The CDR3 bases are TGTGCCACCAGCAGAGATGAGCGGAGAGGAGCTTTCTTT.

This clonotype was picked up many times. V usage is TRBV29-1 and J usage is TRBJ2-6; D is uncertain. Germline V gives CDR1 SQVTM, CDR2 ANQGSEA. The CDR3 covers 15 residues. Trimming stripped 4 bases from V and 4 bases from J, with 14 bases between. CDR3 sequence (DNA): TGCAGCGTTGTAGGTGGCCCAAAAGGGGCCAACGTCCTGACTTTC. Protein sequence: CSVVGGPKGANVLTF.

This clonotype was picked up a small number of times. The V gene is TRBV11-2, the J gene TRBJ1-6; D call uncertain. Germline loops: CDR1 SGHAT, CDR2 FQNNGV. Trimming pared 3 bases from V and 13 bases from J, leaving 10 bases between. The CDR3 sequence is 12 residues long. In nucleotides, the CDR3 is TGTGCCAGCAGCTTTCCCCAAGGGCCCCTCCACTTT. Translated, it gives CASSFPQGPLHF.

In this sample, this clonotype turned up many times. The V gene is TRBV20-1, the J gene TRBJ1-1; D is unclear. The V end lost 2 bases, the J end lost 8 bases, and 15 bases lay between the germline ends. Germline CDR1 DFQATT, CDR2 SNEGSKA (reference sequence). The CDR3 length is 13 residues. CDR3 protein: CSARNPGTPEAFF. The DNA of the CDR3 is TGCAGTGCTAGAAATCCGGGAACGCCCGAAGCTTTCTTT.

V is TRBV28 and J is TRBJ2-7, with D unresolved. CDR1 MDHEN and CDR2 SYDVKM come from the germline V gene. V shed 5 bases and J shed 0 bases, with 14 bases lying between them. The CDR3 length is 15 residues. Here the CDR3 DNA reads TGTGCCAGCAGTAAATCCGACACGAGCTCCTACGAGCAGTACTTC. This sequence encodes CASSKSDTSSYEQYF.

This clonotype turned up a few times. V and J are TRBV7-3 and TRBJ1-1, with a possible D match to TRBD1 (5 bases). Germline V gene sequence: CDR1 SGHTA, CDR2 FQGTGA. The CDR3 length is 15 residues. Trimming shortened V by 2 bases and J by 3 bases, and 13 bases separated the two germline ends. The CDR3 nucleotides are TGTGCCAGCAGCTTAGAGAGACAGCCCTACACTGAAGCTTTCTTT. This sequence encodes CASSLERQPYTEAFF.

This clonotype was recorded many times. This chain uses TRBV5-6 with TRBJ1-2; a weak D match, TRBD1 (5 bases). The V and J ends lost 4 bases and 3 bases respectively, with 10 bases between them. Looked up from germline, CDR1 is SGHDT and CDR2 is YYEEEE. The CDR3 contains 13 residues. The CDR3 DNA sequence: TGTGCCAGCAGCATCGGGGCGTACTATGGCTACACCTTC. Protein sequence: CASSIGAYYGYTF.

This clonotype came up a few times. V is TRBV12-3 or TRBV12-4 and J is TRBJ1-1; 8 nucleotides agree with TRBD1. V dropped 7 bases and J dropped 1; count of bases not matched to a gene: 5. This CDR3 has 14 amino acids. Written as DNA, the CDR3 is TGTGCCAGCACCCTGACAGGGGCGAACACTGAAGCTTTCTTT. It yields the protein CASTLTGANTEAFF.

This clonotype was recorded a few times. The chain employs TRBV20-1 and TRBJ2-2; 10 nucleotides line up with TRBD2. The germline V gene has CDR1 DFQATT and CDR2 SNEGSKA (reference sequence). This CDR3 has 19 residues. V lost 1 base to trimming and J lost 5 bases; unmatched junction nucleotides: 16. The CDR3 loop reads CSARVSRTTSGTRTGELFF. For the CDR3, the DNA is TGCAGTGCTAGAGTCTCACGTACTACTAGCGGGACCCGTACCGGGGAGCTGTTTTTT.

This clonotype was counted a few times. The chain is built from TRBV27 and TRBJ2-7; 9 bases align to TRBD1. The V gene's germline CDR1 is MNHEY and CDR2 SMNVEV (reference sequence). Losses at the gene ends were 1 base for V and 0 bases for J; bases not matched to a gene: 4. The CDR3 length is 16 residues. The CDR3 sequence is CASSLLPGQGSYEQYF. CDR3 sequence (DNA): TGTGCCAGCAGTTTATTACCGGGACAGGGCTCCTACGAGCAGTACTTC.

V is TRBV20-1 and J is TRBJ2-1; D perhaps matches TRBD2 (5 bases). The germline V and J ends were trimmed by 5 bases and 4 bases, with 21 bases remaining between them. The germline gives CDR1 DFQATT, CDR2 SNEGSKA (reference sequence). There are 16 residues in the CDR3. The CDR3 sequence is CSAWVPYGNRYNEQFF. The DNA for the CDR3 is TGCAGTGCTTGGGTCCCCTACGGGAATAGATACAATGAGCAGTTCTTC.

The V and J genes are TRBV11-2 and TRBJ2-3, with 7 bases identical to TRBD1. Germline-derived CDR1 and CDR2 are SGHAT and FQNNGV. Unmatched junction bases numbered 6, after V lost 6 bases and J lost 0 bases. The CDR3 sequence is 15 residues long. The CDR3 sequence is CASSITGVSTDTQYF. The CDR3 DNA follows: TGTGCCAGCAGTATAACAGGGGTTAGCACAGATACGCAGTATTTT.

The genes are TRBV27 and TRBJ2-7; D may be TRBD1 (6 bases). This CDR3 spans 16 amino acids. Germline CDR1 MNHEY, CDR2 SMNVEV (reference sequence). Trimming took 0 bases from V and 1 from J, leaving 13 bases between them. Here the CDR3 reads CASSLSLGTLSYEQYF. DNA of the CDR3: TGTGCCAGCAGTTTATCGCTCGGGACACTTTCCTACGAGCAGTACTTC.

The table lists this clonotype with many counts. The chain joins TRBV6-1 to TRBJ1-6, with D possibly being TRBD1 (6 bases). Germline CDR1 and CDR2: MNHNS and SASEGT. This CDR3 is 15 amino acids long. V shed 7 bases and J shed 0 bases, with 10 bases lying between them. The CDR3 sequence: CASKQGFSYNSPLHF. For the CDR3, the DNA is TGTGCCAGCAAACAGGGATTCTCCTATAATTCACCCCTCCACTTT.

This clonotype was seen only a few times. The chain links TRBV20-1 to TRBJ2-3, with 11 nucleotides matching TRBD2. CDR1 is DFQATT and CDR2 is SNEGSKA in the germline V gene (reference sequence). V trimming: 3 bases; J trimming: 2 bases; junction bases outside the gene matches: 4. The CDR3 loop spans 15 amino acids. The CDR3 sequence is CSASSGRDYTDTQYF. In DNA, the CDR3 is TGCAGTGCTAGTAGCGGGAGGGATTACACAGATACGCAGTATTTT.

The chain has TRBV13 and TRBJ1-1; weak D call: TRBD1 (6 bases). Trimming cost V 1 base and J 9 bases, with 15 bases left between them. The V gene's germline CDR1 is PRHDT and CDR2 FYEKMQ (reference sequence). The CDR3 totals 14 residues. The CDR3 DNA is TGTGCCAGCAGCTTAGTTGGAGGGGGGCAGCAAGCTTTCTTT. It codes for CASSLVGGGQQAFF.